One and the same sample provided the 8 T cell receptor beta chains below, sequenced in a study of beta chain features in type 1 diabetes. The isolated RNA, all of it, was reverse transcribed, so expressed TCRB transcripts were what got sequenced. The assay was immunoSEQ multiplex PCR, and TCRdb's table has in-frame clones only and misses some. The sample includes around 330,000 clones, 11% of them seen just once. What was sequenced was naive CD4+ T cells from blood. The source is a woman aged 25 to 39 in good health.

The sample holds a few counts of this clone. The rearrangement links TRBV18 to TRBJ2-1; TRBD2 might be the D (5 bases). The germline CDR1 and CDR2 sequences are KGHSH and LQKENI. The length of the CDR3 is 13 residues. Trimming took off 2 bases at V and 5 bases at J, with 7 bases between the two ends. This CDR3 is CASSPLRDNEQFF. The CDR3 DNA follows: TGTGCCAGCTCACCATTGAGGGACAATGAGCAGTTCTTC.

The chain recombines TRBV18 with TRBJ1-5; the match to TRBD1 covers 10 bases. J was trimmed by 3 bases and V by 5 bases; bases with no gene match: 7. The CDR3 consists of 16 residues. CDR1 is KGHSH, CDR2 LQKENI, per germline. The CDR3 DNA sequence: TGTGCCAGCTCATTGACAGGGGGCGCGGACAATCAGCCCCAGCATTTT. It translates to CASSLTGGADNQPQHF.

This clone was picked up a small number of times. The chain is built from TRBV4-2 and TRBJ2-1; 10 nucleotides match TRBD2. V shed 1 base and J 3 bases; nucleotides not matched to a gene: 6. The germline CDR1 and CDR2 sequences are LGHNA and YNFKEQ. The CDR3 extends over 17 amino acids. The DNA of the CDR3 is TGTGCCAGCAGCCAAGTGCCACTAGCGGGAAACTACAATGAGCAGTTCTTC. Its translation is CASSQVPLAGNYNEQFF.

For the CDR3, the DNA is TGTGCCAGCAGCCCCGGGTCCCTTAGCACAGATACGCAGTATTTT. As protein: CASSPGSLSTDTQYF. The chain joins TRBV7-9 to TRBJ2-3; no clear D gene. CDR1 is SEHNR and CDR2 is FQNEAQ in the germline V gene (reference sequence). CDR3 length: 15 residues. The V and J ends lost 5 bases and 0 bases respectively, with 12 bases between them.

The chain combines TRBV4-3 with TRBJ2-7; TRBD2 aligns across 7 bases. J gave up 1 base and V 7 bases, and 10 bases lay outside the gene matches. The CDR3 runs to 15 residues. The germline V gene encodes CDR1 LGHNA and CDR2 YSLEER. The CDR3 nucleotides read TGCGCCAGCACTACAATATTCGGGGGGTCCTACGAGCAGTACTTC. Amino acids: CASTTIFGGSYEQYF.

The chain has TRBV7-8 and TRBJ2-4, with D possibly TRBD2 on 5 matching bases. Germline V gives CDR1 SGHVS, CDR2 FQNEAQ. Trimming removed 4 bases from V and 0 bases from J, with 13 bases in between. The CDR3 spans 16 residues. The CDR3 sequence is CASSSSSRIAKNIQYF. CDR3 sequence (DNA): TGTGCCAGCAGCTCATCTAGCAGAATAGCCAAAAACATTCAGTACTTC.

This clone occurred a few times. The V gene is TRBV9, the J gene TRBJ2-7; 7 positions agree with TRBD1. Germline assignment: CDR1 SGDLS and CDR2 YYNGEE. The length of the CDR3 is 15 residues. V shed 0 bases, J shed 2 bases, and the junction held 5 bases outside the gene matches. The CDR3: CASSVAGTATYEQYF. For the CDR3, the DNA is TGTGCCAGCAGCGTAGCCGGGACAGCAACCTACGAGCAGTACTTC.

This clone turned up a few times. This chain's CDR3 is CASSLIRAGPSTDTQYF. CDR3 coding DNA: TGTGCCAGCAGTTTGATCCGCGCGGGGCCCAGCACAGATACGCAGTATTTT. The V and J genes are TRBV28 and TRBJ2-3; TRBD2 might be the D (6 bases). V lost 3 bases, J lost 0 bases, and 16 bases lay in between. This CDR3 has 17 residues. CDR1 is MDHEN, CDR2 SYDVKM, per germline.